This T cell receptor beta chain was identified during a study of shared clonotypes between healthy human individuals. General study points: In contrast to clonotypes shared by all four donors, non-shared clonotypes had lower generation probabilities. Sorted-subset sequencing, rarefaction showed, was incomplete despite large depth.

With respect to this clone: Its antigen is unidentified.

Researchers ran the assay at a deep level. Sorted-subset replicate PCR reactions were performed with around 200 ng DNA, corresponding to tens of thousands of T cell genomes. TCRdb's table, derived via immunoSEQ multiplex PCR, lists solely in-frame clones and lacks some. Of around 2.1 million clones in the sample, about 93% were seen once. Germline CDR1 reads SGDLS; CDR2 reads YYNGEE. The V end lost 0 bases, the J end lost 3 bases, and 10 bases lay between the germline ends. The CDR3 runs 14 residues. Naive CD8 populations comprised CD45RO-negative cells positively selected for CCR7, excluding terminally differentiated effector memory CD45RA+ cells.

The chain uses TRBV9 and TRBJ2-7, with D hard to call. The sample consisted of naive CD8+ T cells from PBMCs. The origin of this receptor is a man aged 18 to 30 in good health. Some clones in this sample may be carry-over from other donors' samples. The CDR3 spells CASSVEGNHYEQYF. CDR3 in DNA: TGTGCCAGCAGCGTAGAGGGCAACCACTACGAGCAGTACTTC. The whole variable domain, remainder taken from reference TRBV9 and TRBJ2-7, is DSGVTQTPKHLITATGQRVTLRCSPRSGDLSVYWYQQSLDQGLQFLIQYYNGEERAKGNILERFSAQQFPDLHSELNLSSLELGDSALYFCASSVEGNHYEQYFGPGTRLTVT.